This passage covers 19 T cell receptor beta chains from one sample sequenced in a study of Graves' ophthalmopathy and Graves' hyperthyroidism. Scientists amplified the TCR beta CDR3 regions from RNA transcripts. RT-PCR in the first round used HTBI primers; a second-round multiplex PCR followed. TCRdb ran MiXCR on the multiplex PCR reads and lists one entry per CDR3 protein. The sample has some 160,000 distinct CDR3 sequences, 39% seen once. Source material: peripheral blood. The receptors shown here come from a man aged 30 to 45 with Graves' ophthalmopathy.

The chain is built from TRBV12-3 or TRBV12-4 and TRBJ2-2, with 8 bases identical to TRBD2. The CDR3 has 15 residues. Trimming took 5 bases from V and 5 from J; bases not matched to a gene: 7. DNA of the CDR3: TGTGCCAGCAGTCTACGGACTAGCCGGACCGGGGAGCTGTTTTTT. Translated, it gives CASSLRTSRTGELFF.

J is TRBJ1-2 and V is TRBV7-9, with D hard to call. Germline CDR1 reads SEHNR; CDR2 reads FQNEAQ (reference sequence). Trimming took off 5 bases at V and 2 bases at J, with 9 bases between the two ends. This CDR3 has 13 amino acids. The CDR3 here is CASSAGWNYGYTF. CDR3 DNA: TGTGCCAGCAGCGCCGGATGGAACTATGGCTACACCTTC. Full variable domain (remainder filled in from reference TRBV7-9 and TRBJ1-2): DTGVSQNPRHKITKRGQNVTFRCDPISEHNRLYWYRQTLGQGPEFLTYFQNEAQLEKSRLLSDRFSAERPKGSFSTLEIQRTEQGDSAMYLCASSAGWNYGYTFGSGTRLTVV.

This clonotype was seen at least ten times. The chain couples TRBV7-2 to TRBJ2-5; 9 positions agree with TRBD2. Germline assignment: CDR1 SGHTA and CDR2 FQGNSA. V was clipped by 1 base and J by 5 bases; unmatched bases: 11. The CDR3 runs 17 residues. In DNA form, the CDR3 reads TGTGCCAGCAGCTTAGGGGGGGGTAGCGGGAGTATGGAGACCCAGTACTTC. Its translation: CASSLGGGSGSMETQYF.

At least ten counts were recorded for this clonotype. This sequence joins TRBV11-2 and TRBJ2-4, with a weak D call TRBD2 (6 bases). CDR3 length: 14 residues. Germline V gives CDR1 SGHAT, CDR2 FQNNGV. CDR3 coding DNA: TGTGCAGCAAGGTCGGCGGGGACTAAAAACATTCAGTACTTC. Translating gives CAARSAGTKNIQYF. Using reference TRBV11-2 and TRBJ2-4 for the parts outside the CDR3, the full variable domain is EAGVAQSPRYKIIEKRQSVAFWCNPISGHATLYWYQQILGQGPKLLIQFQNNGVVDDSQLPKDRFSAERLKGVDSTLKIQPAKLEDSAVYLCAARSAGTKNIQYFGAGTRLSVL.

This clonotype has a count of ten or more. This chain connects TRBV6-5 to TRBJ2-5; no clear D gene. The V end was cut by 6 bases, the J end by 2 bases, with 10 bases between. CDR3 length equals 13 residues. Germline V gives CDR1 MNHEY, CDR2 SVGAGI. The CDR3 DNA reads TGTGCCAGCAGCGCCGAAATACAAGAGACCCAGTACTTC. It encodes CASSAEIQETQYF.

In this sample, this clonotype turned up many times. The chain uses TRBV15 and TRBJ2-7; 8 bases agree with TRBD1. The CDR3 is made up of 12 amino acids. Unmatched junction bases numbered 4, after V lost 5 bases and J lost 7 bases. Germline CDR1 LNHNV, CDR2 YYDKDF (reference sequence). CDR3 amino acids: CATSPRTGEQYF. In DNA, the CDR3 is TGTGCCACCAGCCCTCGGACAGGGGAGCAGTACTTC.

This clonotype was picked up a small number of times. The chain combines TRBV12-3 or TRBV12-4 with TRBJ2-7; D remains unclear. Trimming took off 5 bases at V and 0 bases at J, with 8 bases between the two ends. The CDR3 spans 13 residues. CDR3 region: CASSDPGSYEQYF. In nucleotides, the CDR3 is TGTGCCAGCAGTGACCCTGGCTCCTACGAGCAGTACTTC.

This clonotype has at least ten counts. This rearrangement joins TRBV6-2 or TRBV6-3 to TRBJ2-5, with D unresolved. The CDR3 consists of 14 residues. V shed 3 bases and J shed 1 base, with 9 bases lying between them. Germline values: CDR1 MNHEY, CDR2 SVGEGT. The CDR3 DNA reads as TGTGCCAGCAGTTATGCGTCTTTCCAAGAGACCCAGTACTTC. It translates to CASSYASFQETQYF.

CDR3 sequence (DNA): TGCAGCGTCGAGGACTACTTGAACACTGAAGCTTTCTTT. This translates into CSVEDYLNTEAFF. The chain links TRBV29-1 to TRBJ1-1; D unclear. There are 13 residues in the CDR3. Trimming took 6 bases from V and 0 from J, leaving 11 bases between them. CDR1 and CDR2 (germline): SQVTM, ANQGSEA.

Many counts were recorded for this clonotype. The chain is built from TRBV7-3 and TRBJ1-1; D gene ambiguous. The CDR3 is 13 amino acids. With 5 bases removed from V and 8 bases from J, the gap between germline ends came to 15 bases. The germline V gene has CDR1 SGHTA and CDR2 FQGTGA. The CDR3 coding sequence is TGTGCCAGCAGCCGTTATCCCCGAAGCGAAGCTTTCTTT. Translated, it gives CASSRYPRSEAFF.

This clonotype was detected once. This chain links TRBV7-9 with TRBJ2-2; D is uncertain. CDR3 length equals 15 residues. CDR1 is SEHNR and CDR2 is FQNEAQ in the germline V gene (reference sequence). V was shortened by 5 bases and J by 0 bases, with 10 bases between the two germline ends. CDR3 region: CASSGRETNTGELFF. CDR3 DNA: TGTGCCAGCAGCGGCCGAGAGACGAACACCGGGGAGCTGTTTTTT.

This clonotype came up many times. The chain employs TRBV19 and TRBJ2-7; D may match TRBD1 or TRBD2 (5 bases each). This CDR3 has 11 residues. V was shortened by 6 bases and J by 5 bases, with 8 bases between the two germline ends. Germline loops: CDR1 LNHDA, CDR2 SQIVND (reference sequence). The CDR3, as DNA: TGTGCCAGTAGGGGGGTCCACGAGCAGTACTTC. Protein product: CASRGVHEQYF.

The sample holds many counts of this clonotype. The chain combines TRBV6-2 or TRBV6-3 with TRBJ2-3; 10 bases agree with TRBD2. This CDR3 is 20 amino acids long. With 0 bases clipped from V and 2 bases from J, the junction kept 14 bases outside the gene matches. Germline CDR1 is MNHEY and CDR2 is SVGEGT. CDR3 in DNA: TGTGCCAGCAGTTACTCGACGGCAGCGGGAGGGCCAAGCGCCACAGATACGCAGTATTTT. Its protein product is CASSYSTAAGGPSATDTQYF.

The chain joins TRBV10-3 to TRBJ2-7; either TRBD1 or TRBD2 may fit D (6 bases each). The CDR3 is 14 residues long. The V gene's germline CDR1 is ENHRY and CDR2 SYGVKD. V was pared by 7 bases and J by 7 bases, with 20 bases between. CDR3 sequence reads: CAIKREPQGREQYF. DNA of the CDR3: TGTGCCATCAAAAGAGAACCTCAGGGGAGGGAGCAGTACTTC.

In DNA form, the CDR3 reads TGTGCCAGCAGTTTCCGACTAGCGGGCGGGGAGACCCAGTACTTC. Amino acid sequence: CASSFRLAGGETQYF. This chain connects TRBV12-3 or TRBV12-4 to TRBJ2-5; 10 bases map to TRBD2. V was clipped by 3 bases and J by 5 bases; unmatched bases: 6. CDR3 size: 15 residues.

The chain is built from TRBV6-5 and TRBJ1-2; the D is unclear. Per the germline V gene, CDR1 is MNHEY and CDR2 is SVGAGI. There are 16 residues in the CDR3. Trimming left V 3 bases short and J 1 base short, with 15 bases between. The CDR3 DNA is TGTGCCAGCAGTTATAGCTTCGGACCGAGTAACTATGGCTACACCTTC. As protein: CASSYSFGPSNYGYTF.

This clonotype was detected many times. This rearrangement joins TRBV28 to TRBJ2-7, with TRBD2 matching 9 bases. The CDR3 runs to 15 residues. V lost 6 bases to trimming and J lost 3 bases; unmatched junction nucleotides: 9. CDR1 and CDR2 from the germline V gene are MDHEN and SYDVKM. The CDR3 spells CASRHRLAELYEQYF. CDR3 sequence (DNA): TGTGCCAGCAGACACAGACTAGCGGAGCTCTACGAGCAGTACTTC.

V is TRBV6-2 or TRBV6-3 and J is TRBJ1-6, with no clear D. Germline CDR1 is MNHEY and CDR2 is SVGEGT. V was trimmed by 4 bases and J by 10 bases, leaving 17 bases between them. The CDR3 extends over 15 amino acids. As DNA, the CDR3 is TGTGCCAGCAGTTTCGGAACAGCCTTGCGATCACCCCTCCACTTT. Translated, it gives CASSFGTALRSPLHF.

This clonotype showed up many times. CDR3: CASSWEGPAYEQYF. For the CDR3, the DNA is TGCGCCAGCAGCTGGGAGGGTCCCGCCTACGAGCAGTACTTC. This rearrangement joins TRBV5-1 to TRBJ2-7, with 7 bases identical to TRBD2. Trimming cost V 3 bases and J 2 bases; bases outside gene matches: 5. CDR1 and CDR2 (germline): SGHRS, YFSETQ. The CDR3 runs 14 residues.